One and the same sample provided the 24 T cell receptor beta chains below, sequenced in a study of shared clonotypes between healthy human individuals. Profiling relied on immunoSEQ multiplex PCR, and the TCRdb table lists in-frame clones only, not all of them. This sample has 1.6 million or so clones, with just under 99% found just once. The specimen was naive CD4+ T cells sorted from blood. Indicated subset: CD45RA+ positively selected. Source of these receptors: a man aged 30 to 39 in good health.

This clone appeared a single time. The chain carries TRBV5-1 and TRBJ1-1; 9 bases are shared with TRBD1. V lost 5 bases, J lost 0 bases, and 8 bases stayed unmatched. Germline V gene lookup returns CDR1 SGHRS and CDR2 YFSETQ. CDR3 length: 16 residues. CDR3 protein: CASREGQGLMNTEAFF. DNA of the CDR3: TGCGCCAGCAGGGAGGGACAGGGCCTCATGAACACTGAAGCTTTCTTT.

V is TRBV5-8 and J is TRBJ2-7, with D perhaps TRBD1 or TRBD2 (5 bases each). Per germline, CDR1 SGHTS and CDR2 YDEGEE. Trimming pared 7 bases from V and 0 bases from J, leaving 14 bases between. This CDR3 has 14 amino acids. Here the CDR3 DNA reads TGTGCCAGCCAGCCTCCGGGACCCTCCTACGAGCAGTACTTC. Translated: CASQPPGPSYEQYF.

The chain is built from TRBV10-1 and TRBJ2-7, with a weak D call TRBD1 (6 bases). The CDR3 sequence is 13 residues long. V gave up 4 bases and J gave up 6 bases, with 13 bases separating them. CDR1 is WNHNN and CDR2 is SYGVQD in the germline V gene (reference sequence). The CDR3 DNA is TGCGCCAGCAGTGGGAACAGGGTAGGCGAGCAGTACTTC. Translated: CASSGNRVGEQYF.

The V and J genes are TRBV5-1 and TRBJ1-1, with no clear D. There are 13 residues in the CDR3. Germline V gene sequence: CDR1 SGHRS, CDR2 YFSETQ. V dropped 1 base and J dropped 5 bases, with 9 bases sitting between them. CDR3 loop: CASSLLVGTEAFF. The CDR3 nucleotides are TGCGCCAGCAGCTTGCTTGTTGGTACTGAAGCTTTCTTT.

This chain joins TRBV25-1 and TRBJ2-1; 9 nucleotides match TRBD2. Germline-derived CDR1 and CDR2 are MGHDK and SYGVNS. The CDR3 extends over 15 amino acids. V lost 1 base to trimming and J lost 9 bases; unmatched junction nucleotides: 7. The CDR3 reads CASSEFGTSSREQFF. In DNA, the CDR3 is TGTGCCAGCAGTGAATTTGGGACTAGCTCTCGTGAGCAGTTCTTC.

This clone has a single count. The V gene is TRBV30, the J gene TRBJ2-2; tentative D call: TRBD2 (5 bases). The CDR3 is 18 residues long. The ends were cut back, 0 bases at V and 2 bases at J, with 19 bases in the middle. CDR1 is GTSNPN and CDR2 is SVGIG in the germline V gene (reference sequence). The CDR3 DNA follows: TGTGCCTGGAGTGTACTATTGGGTTTTGGAGGAAACACCGGGGAGCTGTTTTTT. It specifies CAWSVLLGFGGNTGELFF.

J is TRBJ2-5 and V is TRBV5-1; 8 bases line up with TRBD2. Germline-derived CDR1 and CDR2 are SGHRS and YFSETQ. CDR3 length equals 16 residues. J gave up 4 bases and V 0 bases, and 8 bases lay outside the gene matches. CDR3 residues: CASSLAGAGGLETQYF. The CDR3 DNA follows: TGCGCCAGCAGCTTGGCCGGGGCGGGAGGTCTAGAGACCCAGTACTTC.

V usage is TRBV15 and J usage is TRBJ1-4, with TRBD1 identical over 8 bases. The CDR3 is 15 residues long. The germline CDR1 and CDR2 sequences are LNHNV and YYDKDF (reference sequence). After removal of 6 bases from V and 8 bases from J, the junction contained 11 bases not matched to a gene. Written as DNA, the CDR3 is TGTGCCACCAGTGGCGGGGCAGGGGGCCGGGAAAAACTGTTTTTT. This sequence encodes CATSGGAGGREKLFF.

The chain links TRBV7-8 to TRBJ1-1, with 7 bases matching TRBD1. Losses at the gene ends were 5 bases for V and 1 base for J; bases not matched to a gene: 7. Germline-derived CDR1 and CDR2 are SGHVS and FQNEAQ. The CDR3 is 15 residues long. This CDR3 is CASSPWDSQNTEAFF. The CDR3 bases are TGTGCCAGCAGCCCCTGGGACAGCCAGAACACTGAAGCTTTCTTT.

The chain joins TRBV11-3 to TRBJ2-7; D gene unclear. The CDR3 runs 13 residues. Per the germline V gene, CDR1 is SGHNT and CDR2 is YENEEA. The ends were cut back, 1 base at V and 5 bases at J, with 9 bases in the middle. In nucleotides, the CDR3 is TGTGCCAGCAGCTTAGGGTGGGGTCACGAGCAGTACTTC. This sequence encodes CASSLGWGHEQYF.

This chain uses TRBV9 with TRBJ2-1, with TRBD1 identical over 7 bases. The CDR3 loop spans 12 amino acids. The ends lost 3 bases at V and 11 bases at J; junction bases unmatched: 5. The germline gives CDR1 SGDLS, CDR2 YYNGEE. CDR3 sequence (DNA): TGTGCCAGCAGCGAGAGGACAGGAAAGCAGTTCTTC. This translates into CASSERTGKQFF.

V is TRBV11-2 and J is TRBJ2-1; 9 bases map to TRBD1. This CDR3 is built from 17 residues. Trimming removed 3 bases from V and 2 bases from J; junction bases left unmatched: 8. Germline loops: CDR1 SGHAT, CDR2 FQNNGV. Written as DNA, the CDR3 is TGTGCCAGCAGCTTTACCTGGGACAGGGTAACCTACAATGAGCAGTTCTTC. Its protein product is CASSFTWDRVTYNEQFF.

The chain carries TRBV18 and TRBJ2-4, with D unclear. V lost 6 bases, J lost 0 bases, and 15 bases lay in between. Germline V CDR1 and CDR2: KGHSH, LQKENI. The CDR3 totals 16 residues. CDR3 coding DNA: TGTGCCAGCTCCTACCTGTCGGGTCTAGCCAAAAACATTCAGTACTTC. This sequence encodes CASSYLSGLAKNIQYF. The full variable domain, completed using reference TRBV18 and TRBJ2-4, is NAGVMQNPRHLVRRRGQEARLRCSPMKGHSHVYWYRQLPEEGLKFMVYLQKENIIDESGMPKERFSAEFPKEGPSILRIQQVVRGDSAAYFCASSYLSGLAKNIQYFGAGTRLSVL.

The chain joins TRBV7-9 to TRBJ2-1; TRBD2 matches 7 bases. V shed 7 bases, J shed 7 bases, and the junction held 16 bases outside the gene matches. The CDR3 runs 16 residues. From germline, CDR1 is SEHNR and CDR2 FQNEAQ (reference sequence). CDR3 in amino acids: CASTFDLGRDRNEQFF. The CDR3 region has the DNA TGTGCCAGCACATTCGATCTAGGGAGGGACCGTAATGAGCAGTTCTTC.

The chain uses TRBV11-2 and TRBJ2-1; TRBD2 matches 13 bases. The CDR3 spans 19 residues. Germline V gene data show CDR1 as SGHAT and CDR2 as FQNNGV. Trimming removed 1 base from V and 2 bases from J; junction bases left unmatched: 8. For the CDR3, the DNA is TGTGCCAGCAGCTTAGTGGTACTAGCGGGAGGGGGGGCCTACAATGAGCAGTTCTTC. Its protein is CASSLVVLAGGGAYNEQFF.

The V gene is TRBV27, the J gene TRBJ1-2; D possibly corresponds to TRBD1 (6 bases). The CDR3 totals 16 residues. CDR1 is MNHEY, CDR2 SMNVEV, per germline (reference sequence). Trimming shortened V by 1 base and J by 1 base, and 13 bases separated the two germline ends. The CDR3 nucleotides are TGTGCCAGCAGTTTATACAAACAGGGAAGTAACTATGGCTACACCTTC. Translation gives CASSLYKQGSNYGYTF.

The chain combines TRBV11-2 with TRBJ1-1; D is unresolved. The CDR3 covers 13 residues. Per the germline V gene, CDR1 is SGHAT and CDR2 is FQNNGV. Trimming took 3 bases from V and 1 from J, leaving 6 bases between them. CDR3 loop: CASSLSENTEAFF. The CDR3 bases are TGTGCCAGCAGCTTGTCAGAGAACACTGAAGCTTTCTTT.

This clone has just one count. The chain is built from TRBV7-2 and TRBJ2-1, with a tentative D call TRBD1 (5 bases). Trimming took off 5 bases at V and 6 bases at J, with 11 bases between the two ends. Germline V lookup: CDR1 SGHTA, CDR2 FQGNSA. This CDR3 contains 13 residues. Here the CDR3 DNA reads TGTGCCAGCAGCATCCGACAGACCAATGAGCAGTTCTTC. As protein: CASSIRQTNEQFF.

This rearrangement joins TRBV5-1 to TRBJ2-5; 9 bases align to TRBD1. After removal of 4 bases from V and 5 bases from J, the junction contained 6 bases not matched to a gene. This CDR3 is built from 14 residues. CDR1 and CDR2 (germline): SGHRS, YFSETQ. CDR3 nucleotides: TGCGCCAGCAGCCCAGGACAGGGGTGGGAGACCCAGTACTTC. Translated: CASSPGQGWETQYF.

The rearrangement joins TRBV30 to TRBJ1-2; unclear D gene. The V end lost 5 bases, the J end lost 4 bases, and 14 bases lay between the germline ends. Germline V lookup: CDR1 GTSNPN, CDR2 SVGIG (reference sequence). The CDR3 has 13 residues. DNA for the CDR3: TGTGCCTGGGGGGTGAGGGTAGGCTATGGCTACACCTTC. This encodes CAWGVRVGYGYTF.

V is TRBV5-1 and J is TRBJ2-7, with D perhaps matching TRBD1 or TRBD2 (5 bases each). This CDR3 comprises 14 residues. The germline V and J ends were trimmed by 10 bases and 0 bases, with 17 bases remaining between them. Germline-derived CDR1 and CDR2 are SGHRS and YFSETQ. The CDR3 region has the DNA TGCGCCTGCTCGAGGGGCCCGAGCTCCTACGAGCAGTACTTC. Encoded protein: CACSRGPSSYEQYF.

CDR3 nucleotides: TGTGCCAGCAGTTTAGGCCCTAAAGTATACGAGCAGTACTTC. The encoded protein is CASSLGPKVYEQYF. The J gene is TRBJ2-7, the V gene TRBV27; D unresolved. V lost 2 bases, J lost 4 bases, and 12 bases lay in between. The CDR3 has 14 amino acids. Germline V gives CDR1 MNHEY, CDR2 SMNVEV (reference sequence).

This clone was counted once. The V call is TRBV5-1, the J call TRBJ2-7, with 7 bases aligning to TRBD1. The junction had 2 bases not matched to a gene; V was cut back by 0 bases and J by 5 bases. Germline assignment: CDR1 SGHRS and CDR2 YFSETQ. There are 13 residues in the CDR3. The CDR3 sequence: CASSLGGQNEQYF. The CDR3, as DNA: TGCGCCAGCAGCTTGGGGGGACAGAACGAGCAGTACTTC.

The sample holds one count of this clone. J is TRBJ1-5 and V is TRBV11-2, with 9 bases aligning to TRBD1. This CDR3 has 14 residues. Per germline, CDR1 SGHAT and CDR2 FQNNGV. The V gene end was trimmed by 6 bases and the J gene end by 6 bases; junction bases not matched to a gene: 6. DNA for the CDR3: TGTGCCAGCAGTTCCACAGGGGGCGGTCAGCCCCAGCATTTT. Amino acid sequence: CASSSTGGGQPQHF.